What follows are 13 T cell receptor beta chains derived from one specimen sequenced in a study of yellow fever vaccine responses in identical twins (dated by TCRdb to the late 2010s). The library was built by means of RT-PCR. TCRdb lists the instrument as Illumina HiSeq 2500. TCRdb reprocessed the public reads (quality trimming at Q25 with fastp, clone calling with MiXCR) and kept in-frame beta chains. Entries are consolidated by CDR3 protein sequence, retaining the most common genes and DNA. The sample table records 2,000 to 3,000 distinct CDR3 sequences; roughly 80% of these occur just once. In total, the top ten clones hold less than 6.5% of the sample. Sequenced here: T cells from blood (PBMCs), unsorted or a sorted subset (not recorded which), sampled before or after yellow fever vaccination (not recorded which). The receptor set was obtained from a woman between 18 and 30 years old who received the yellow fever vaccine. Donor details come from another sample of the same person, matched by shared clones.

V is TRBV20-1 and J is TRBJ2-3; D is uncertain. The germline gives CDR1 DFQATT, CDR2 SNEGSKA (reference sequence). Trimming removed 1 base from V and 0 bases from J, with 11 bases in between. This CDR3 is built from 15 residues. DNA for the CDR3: TGCAGTGCTAGAGCTTTAAGCTCTAGCACAGATACGCAGTATTTT. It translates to CSARALSSSTDTQYF.

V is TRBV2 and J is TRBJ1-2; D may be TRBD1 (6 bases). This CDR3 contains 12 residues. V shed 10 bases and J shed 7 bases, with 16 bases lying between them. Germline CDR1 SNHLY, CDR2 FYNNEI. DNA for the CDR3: TGTGCCACCAAAACCGGGACAACTGGCTACACCTTC. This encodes CATKTGTTGYTF.

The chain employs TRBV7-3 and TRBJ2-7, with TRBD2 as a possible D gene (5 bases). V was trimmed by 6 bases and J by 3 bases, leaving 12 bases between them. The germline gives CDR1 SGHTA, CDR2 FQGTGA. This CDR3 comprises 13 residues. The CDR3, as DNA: TGTGCCAGCAGTTCCTACGCGGGCTACGAGCAGTACTTC. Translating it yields CASSSYAGYEQYF.

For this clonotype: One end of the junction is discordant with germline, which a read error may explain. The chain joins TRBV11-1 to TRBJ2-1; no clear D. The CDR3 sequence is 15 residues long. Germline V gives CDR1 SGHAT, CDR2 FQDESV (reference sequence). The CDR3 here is CSSSYLGNDDGEQFF. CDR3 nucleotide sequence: TGTTCCAGCAGCTACTTGGGCAATGATGATGGTGAGCAGTTCTTC.

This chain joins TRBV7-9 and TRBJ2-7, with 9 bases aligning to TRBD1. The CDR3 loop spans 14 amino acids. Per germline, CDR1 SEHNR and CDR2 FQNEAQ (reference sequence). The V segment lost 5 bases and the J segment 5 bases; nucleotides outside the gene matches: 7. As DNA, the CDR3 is TGTGCCAGCAGCGCCGGGACAGGGCAGCACGAGCAGTACTTC. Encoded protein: CASSAGTGQHEQYF.

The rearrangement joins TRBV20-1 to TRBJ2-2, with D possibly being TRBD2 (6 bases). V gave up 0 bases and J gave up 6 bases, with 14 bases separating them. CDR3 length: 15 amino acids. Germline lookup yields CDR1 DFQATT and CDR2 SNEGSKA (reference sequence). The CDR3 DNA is TGCAGTGCTAGAGAAGCCAGGGAGGATGCCGGGGAGCTGTTTTTT. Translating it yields CSAREAREDAGELFF.

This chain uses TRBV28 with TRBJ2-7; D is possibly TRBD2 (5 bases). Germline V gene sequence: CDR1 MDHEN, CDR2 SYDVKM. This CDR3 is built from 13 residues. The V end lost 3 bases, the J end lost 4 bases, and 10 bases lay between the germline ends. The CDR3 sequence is CASSLNTGYEQYF. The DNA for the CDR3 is TGTGCCAGCAGTTTGAATACGGGGTACGAGCAGTACTTC. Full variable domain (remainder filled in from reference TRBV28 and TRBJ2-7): DVKVTQSSRYLVKRTGEKVFLECVQDMDHENMFWYRQDPGLGLRLIYFSYDVKMKEKGDIPEGYSVSREKKERFSLILESASTNQTSMYLCASSLNTGYEQYFGPGTRLTVT.

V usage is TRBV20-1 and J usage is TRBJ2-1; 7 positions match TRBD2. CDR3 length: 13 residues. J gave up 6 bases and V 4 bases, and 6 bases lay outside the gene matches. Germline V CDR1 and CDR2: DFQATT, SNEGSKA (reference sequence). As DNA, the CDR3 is TGCAGTGCTACCCCCGCGGGAGCCAATGAGCAGTTCTTC. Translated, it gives CSATPAGANEQFF.

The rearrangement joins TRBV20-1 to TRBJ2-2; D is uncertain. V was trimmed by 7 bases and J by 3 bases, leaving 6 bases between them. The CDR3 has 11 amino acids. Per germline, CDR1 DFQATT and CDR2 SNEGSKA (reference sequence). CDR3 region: CSVEDTGELFF. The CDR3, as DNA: TGCAGTGTTGAAGACACCGGGGAGCTGTTTTTT.

The CDR3 DNA sequence: TGTGCCAGCAGTGTTCCATGGACTACCATCACAGATACGCAGTATTTT. It translates to CASSVPWTTITDTQYF. The chain couples TRBV6-1 to TRBJ2-3, with D possibly being TRBD2 (6 bases). The CDR3 length is 16 residues. The ends were cut back, 4 bases at V and 2 bases at J, with 16 bases in the middle. Germline CDR1 MNHNS, CDR2 SASEGT.

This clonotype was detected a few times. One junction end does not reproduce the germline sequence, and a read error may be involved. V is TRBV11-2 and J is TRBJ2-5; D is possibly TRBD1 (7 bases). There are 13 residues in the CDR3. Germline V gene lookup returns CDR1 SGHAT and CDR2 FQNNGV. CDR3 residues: CASTLSGGETQYF. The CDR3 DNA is TGTGCCAGCACCTTATCAGGGGGGGAGACCCAGTACTTC.

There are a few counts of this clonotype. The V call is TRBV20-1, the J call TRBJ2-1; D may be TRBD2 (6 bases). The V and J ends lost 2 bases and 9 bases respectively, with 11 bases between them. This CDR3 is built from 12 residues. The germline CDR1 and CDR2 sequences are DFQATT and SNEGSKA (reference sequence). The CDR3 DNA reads TGCAGTGCTAGACGCCGGGAGAGTGAGCAGTTCTTC. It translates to CSARRRESEQFF.

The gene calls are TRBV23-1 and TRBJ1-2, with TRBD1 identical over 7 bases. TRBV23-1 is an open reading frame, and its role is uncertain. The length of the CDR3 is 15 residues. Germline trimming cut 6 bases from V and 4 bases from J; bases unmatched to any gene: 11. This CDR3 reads CASRLDRESRYGYTF. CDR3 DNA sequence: TGCGCCAGCAGGCTCGACAGGGAAAGCCGCTATGGCTACACCTTC.